Listed below are T cell receptor beta chains from one sample, sequenced in a study of beta chain features in type 1 diabetes. Some clones are missing from TCRdb's copy, which holds only in-frame ones; the method was immunoSEQ multiplex PCR. The sample has 250,000 to 300,000 clones, less than 30% seen once. Sequenced: naive CD4+ T cells from blood. These receptor sequences come from a woman aged 25 to 39 with type 1 diabetes. Both conserved end residues are part of each CDR3. D genes are given only for firm matches. Some rows have no size entry. The others give once, few or many, or a class for an expanded clone.

d_gene,j_gene,abundance,v_gene,CDR3nt,CDR3aa
NA,TRBJ2-7,NA,TRBV29-1,TGCAGCGTTTGTTCCCTGAACACCTACGAGCAGTACTTC,CSVCSLNTYEQYF
NA,TRBJ1-1,NA,TRBV13,TGTGCCAGCAGCTTAGCTGGGGCGGCTGAAGCTTTCTTT,CASSLAGAAEAFF
NA,TRBJ2-5,NA,TRBV19,TGTGCCAGTAGTTCCAGAAGTGAAGAGACCCAGTACTTC,CASSSRSEETQYF
NA,TRBJ2-3,few,TRBV5-6,TGTGCCAGCAGCTGGAACCAGGGGGATACGCAGTATTTT,CASSWNQGDTQYF
NA,TRBJ1-2,NA,TRBV5-1,TGCGCCAGCAGCCAGGCAGGGCTTGGCGGCTACACCTTC,CASSQAGLGGYTF
NA,TRBJ1-2,NA,TRBV29-1,TGCAGCGTTGAAAGGCAGGGGTACGGTGGCTACACCTTC,CSVERQGYGGYTF
TRBD2,TRBJ2-5,NA,TRBV7-9,TGTGCCAGCAGCCCGAGGACTAGCGGGAATGGGGAAGAGACCCAGTACTTC,CASSPRTSGNGEETQYF
NA,TRBJ1-4,NA,TRBV15,TGTGCCACCAGTCCGACACCGGATAATGAAAAACTGTTTTTT,CATSPTPDNEKLFF
TRBD1,TRBJ2-7,NA,TRBV28,TGTGCCAGCACCCCGGGACAGGGAGGAGAGCAGTACTTC,CASTPGQGGEQYF
NA,TRBJ2-3,few,TRBV9,TGTGCCAGCAGCGTAGATAAGCGGCTGAGCACAGATACGCAGTATTTT,CASSVDKRLSTDTQYF
TRBD2,TRBJ2-1,few,TRBV5-4,TGTGCCAGCCGCTTACGGACTAGCAATGAGCAGTTCTTC,CASRLRTSNEQFF
NA,TRBJ1-1,NA,TRBV4-1,TGCGCCAGCAGCCATCCCCAGAGGGCCGAAGCTTTCTTT,CASSHPQRAEAFF
NA,TRBJ2-6,NA,TRBV5-5,TGTGCCAGCAGCCCCTTCTCTGGGGCCAACGTCCTGACTTTC,CASSPFSGANVLTF
TRBD1,TRBJ2-3,few,TRBV5-1,TGCGCCAGCAGCCCGACAGGGTCGAATACGCAGTATTTT,CASSPTGSNTQYF
NA,TRBJ1-3,few,TRBV2,TGTGCCAGCAAAGTCGGGTCTGGAAACACCATATATTTT,CASKVGSGNTIYF